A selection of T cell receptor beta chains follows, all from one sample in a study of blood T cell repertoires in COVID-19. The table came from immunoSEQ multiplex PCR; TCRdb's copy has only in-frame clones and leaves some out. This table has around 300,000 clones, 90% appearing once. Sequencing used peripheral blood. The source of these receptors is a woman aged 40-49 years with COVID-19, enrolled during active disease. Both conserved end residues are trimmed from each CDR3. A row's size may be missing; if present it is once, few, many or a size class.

cdr3_aa: ASSQEVEKTEAF
v_call: TRBV3-1/TRBV3-2
clone_size: NA

cdr3_aa: ASRGGQGVSVAF
v_call: TRBV28
clone_size: NA

cdr3_aa: ASTMDTDGGNTIY
v_call: TRBV6-5
clone_size: NA

cdr3_aa: ASSQGLAAPDTQY
v_call: TRBV4-3
clone_size: NA

cdr3_aa: ASTYTGNYGYT
v_call: TRBV9
clone_size: NA

cdr3_aa: ATPPLDRGDELSGELF
v_call: TRBV10-1
clone_size: NA

cdr3_aa: AIHRGPDYSNQPQH
v_call: TRBV10-3
clone_size: few

cdr3_aa: AISQGSTEAF
v_call: TRBV10-3
clone_size: NA

cdr3_aa: ASSLAVSSYNEQF
v_call: TRBV7-3
clone_size: NA

cdr3_aa: ASSSARTSGREGAYNEQF
v_call: TRBV19
clone_size: NA

cdr3_aa: ASSYSQTGNTGELF
v_call: TRBV6-5
clone_size: NA

cdr3_aa: ASSLVLGHEQF
v_call: TRBV7-9
clone_size: NA

cdr3_aa: ASSSIQGTQSGNTIY
v_call: TRBV5-1
clone_size: NA

cdr3_aa: ASSDGQGRGETQY
v_call: TRBV5-1
clone_size: NA

cdr3_aa: ASSKTSGNTIY
v_call: TRBV9
clone_size: NA

cdr3_aa: ASSDHPTDTQY
v_call: TRBV6-4
clone_size: NA

cdr3_aa: ASRAQGTGANVLT
v_call: TRBV27
clone_size: NA

cdr3_aa: ASSRLAGQETQY
v_call: TRBV27
clone_size: NA

cdr3_aa: ASSLSQGFNGNTIY
v_call: TRBV7-2
clone_size: NA

cdr3_aa: ASSAPGQGSYEQY
v_call: TRBV28
clone_size: NA

cdr3_aa: ASSLDTTSGSGQY
v_call: TRBV11-2
clone_size: NA

cdr3_aa: ASSRQGFGETQY
v_call: TRBV6-5
clone_size: NA

cdr3_aa: ASSLGTPSTTGELF
v_call: TRBV7-2
clone_size: NA

cdr3_aa: ASSLGEGYEQY
v_call: TRBV27
clone_size: NA

cdr3_aa: ASSPLSLGWGYT
v_call: TRBV18
clone_size: NA

cdr3_aa: SASWAWGRAQETQY
v_call: TRBV20-1
clone_size: NA

cdr3_aa: ASRPTGRMVDTQY
v_call: TRBV27
clone_size: NA

cdr3_aa: ASRRQGGEKLF
v_call: TRBV6-5
clone_size: once

cdr3_aa: ASSSLDSYGYT
v_call: TRBV28
clone_size: NA

cdr3_aa: ASSPPWGLVYNEQF
v_call: TRBV18
clone_size: NA

cdr3_aa: ASSLVEAETQY
v_call: TRBV7-2
clone_size: NA

cdr3_aa: ASSPRNVSGGHQETQY
v_call: TRBV18
clone_size: NA

cdr3_aa: ASRGTRETQY
v_call: TRBV28
clone_size: NA

cdr3_aa: ASSLYGYGYT
v_call: TRBV27
clone_size: few

cdr3_aa: ASSYPTLGGYT
v_call: TRBV6-2/TRBV6-3
clone_size: NA

cdr3_aa: ASSFPLGTGLPYEQY
v_call: TRBV7-8
clone_size: NA

cdr3_aa: ASSPRGGTSGRKVSYEQY
v_call: TRBV3-1/TRBV3-2
clone_size: NA

cdr3_aa: ASSLFLQGESSGGYT
v_call: TRBV4-2
clone_size: NA

cdr3_aa: ASSPQRTYEQY
v_call: TRBV12-3/TRBV12-4
clone_size: NA

cdr3_aa: ASSLAVTENYGYT
v_call: TRBV11-2
clone_size: once

cdr3_aa: ASSPLSGSANEKLF
v_call: TRBV18
clone_size: NA

cdr3_aa: SALRGNEQF
v_call: TRBV20-1
clone_size: NA

cdr3_aa: ASSPGTTSLYEQY
v_call: TRBV4-1
clone_size: once

cdr3_aa: ASRPGGSYNSPLH
v_call: TRBV27
clone_size: NA

cdr3_aa: ASNLDRGYQETQY
v_call: TRBV6-5
clone_size: once

cdr3_aa: ASSQEGSGGYNEQF
v_call: TRBV4-3
clone_size: NA

cdr3_aa: ASSAVGTGIYEQY
v_call: TRBV9
clone_size: NA

cdr3_aa: ASSGIEGRENKVGNEQF
v_call: TRBV3-1/TRBV3-2
clone_size: NA